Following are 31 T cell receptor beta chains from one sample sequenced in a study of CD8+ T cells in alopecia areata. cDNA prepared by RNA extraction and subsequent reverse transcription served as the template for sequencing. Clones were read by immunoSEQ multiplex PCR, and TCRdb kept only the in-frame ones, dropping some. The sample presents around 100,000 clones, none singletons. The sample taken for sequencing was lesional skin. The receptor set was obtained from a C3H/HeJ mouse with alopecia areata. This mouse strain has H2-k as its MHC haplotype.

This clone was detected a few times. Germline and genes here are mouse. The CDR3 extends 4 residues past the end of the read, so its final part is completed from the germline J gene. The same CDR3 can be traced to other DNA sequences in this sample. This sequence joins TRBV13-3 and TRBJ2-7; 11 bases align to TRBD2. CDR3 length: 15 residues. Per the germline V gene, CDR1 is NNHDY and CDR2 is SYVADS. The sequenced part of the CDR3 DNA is TGTGCCAGCAGTGATATCCGGGACTGGGGGTAT. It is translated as CASSDIRDWGY. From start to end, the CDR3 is CASSDIRDWGYEQYF.

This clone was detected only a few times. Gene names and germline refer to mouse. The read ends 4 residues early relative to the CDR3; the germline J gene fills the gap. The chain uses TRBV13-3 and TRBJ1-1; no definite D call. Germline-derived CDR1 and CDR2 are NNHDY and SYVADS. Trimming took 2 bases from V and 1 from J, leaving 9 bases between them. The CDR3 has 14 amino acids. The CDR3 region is CASSETVGNTEVFF. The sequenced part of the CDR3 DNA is TGTGCCAGCAGTGAAACGGTAGGGAACACA.

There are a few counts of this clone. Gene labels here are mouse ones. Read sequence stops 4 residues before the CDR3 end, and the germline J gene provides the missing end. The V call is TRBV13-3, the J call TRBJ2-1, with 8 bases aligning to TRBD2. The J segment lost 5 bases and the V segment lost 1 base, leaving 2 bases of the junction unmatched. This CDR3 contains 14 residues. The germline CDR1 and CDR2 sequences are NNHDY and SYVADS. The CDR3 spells CASSDRDWNAEQFF. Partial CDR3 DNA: TGTGCCAGCAGTGATCGGGACTGGAATGCT.

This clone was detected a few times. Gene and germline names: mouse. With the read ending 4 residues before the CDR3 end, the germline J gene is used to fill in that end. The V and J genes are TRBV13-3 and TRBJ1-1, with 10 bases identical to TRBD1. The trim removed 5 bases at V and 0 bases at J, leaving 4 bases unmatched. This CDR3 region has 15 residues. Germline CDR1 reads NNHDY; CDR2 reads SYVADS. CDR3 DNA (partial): TGTGCCAGCAGACAGGACAGGGGGACAAACACA. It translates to CASRQDRGTNT. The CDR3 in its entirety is CASRQDRGTNTEVFF.

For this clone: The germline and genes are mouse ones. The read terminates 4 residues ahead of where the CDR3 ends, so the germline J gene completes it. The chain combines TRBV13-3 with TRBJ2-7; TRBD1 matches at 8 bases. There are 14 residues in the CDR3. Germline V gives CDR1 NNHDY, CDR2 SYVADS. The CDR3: CASSEGTGNYEQYF. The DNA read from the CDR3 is TGTGCCAGCAGTGAGGGGACAGGAAATTAT.

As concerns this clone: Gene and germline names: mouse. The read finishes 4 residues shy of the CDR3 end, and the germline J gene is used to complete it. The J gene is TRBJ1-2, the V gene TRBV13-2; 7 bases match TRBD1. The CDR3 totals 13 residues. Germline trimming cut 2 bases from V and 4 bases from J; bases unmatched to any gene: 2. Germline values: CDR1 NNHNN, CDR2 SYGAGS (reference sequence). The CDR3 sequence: CASGDNRGSDYTF. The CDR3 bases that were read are TGTGCCAGCGGTGACAACAGGGGCTCC.

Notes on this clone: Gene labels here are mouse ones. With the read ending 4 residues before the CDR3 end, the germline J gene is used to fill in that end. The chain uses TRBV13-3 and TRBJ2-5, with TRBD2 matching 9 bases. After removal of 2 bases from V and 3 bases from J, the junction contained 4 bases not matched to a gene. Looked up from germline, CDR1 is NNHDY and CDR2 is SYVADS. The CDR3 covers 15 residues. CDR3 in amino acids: CASSDAGGDQDTQYF. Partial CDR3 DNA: TGTGCCAGCAGTGACGCTGGGGGGGATCAAGAC.

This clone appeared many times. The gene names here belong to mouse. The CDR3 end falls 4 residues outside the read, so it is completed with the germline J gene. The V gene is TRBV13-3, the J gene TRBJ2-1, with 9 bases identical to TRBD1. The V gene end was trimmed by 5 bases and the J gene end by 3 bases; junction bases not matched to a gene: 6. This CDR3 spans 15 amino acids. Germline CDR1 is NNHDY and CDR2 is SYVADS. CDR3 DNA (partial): TGTGCCAGCAGCTCTTTGACAGGGGGCTATGCT. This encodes CASSSLTGGYA. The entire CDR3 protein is CASSSLTGGYAEQFF.

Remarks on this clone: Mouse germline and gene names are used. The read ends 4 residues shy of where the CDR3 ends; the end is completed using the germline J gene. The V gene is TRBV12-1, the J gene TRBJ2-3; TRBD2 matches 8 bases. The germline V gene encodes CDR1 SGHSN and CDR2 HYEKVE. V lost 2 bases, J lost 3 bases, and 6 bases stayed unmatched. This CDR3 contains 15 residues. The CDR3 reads CASSPGGRGAETLYF. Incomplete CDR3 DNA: TGTGCCAGCTCTCCGGGGGGGCGCGGAGCAGAA.

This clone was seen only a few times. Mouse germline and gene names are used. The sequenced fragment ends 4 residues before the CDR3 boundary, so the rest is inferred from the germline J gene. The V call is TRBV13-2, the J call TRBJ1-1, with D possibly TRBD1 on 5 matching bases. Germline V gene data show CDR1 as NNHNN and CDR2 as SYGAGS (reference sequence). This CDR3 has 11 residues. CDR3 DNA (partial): TGTGCCAGCGGTCCAGGGTCA. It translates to CASGPGS. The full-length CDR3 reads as CASGPGSEVFF.

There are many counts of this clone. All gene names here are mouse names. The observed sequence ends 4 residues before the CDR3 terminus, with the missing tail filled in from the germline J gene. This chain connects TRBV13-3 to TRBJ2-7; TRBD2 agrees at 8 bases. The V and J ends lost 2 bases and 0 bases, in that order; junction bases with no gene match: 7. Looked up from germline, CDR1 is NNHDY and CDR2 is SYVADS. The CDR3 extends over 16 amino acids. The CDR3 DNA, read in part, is TGTGCCAGCAGTGAGGACTGGGAGAGGAGCTCCTAT. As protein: CASSEDWERSSY. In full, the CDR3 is CASSEDWERSSYEQYF.

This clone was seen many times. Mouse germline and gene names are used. The DNA read from the CDR3 is TGTGCCAGCGGGGGGCCCTCCTAT. This sequence encodes CASGGPSY. The full CDR3 protein is CASGGPSYEQYF. The chain joins TRBV13-3 to TRBJ2-7; tentatively, D is TRBD2 (7 bases). Sequencing ends 4 residues short of the CDR3 end; the germline J gene provides the rest. CDR1 and CDR2 from the germline V gene are NNHDY and SYVADS. The CDR3 runs 12 residues. V was trimmed by 7 bases and J by 0 bases, leaving 8 bases between them.

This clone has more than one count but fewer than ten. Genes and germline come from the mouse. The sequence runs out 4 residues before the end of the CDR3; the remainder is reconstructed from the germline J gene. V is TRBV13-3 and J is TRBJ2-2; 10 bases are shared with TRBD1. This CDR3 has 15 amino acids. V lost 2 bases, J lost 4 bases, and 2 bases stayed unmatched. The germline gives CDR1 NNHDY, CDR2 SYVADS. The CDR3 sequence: CASSEGQGLTGQLYF. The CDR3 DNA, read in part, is TGTGCCAGCAGTGAGGGACAGGGGCTCACCGGG.

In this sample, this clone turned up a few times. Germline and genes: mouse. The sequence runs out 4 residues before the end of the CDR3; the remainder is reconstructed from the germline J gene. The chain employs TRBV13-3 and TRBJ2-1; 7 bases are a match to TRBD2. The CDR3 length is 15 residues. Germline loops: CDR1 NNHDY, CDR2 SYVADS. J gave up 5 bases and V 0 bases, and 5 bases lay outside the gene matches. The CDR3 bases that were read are TGTGCCAGCAGTGATGGGGGGGGAGGGGATGCT. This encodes CASSDGGGGDA. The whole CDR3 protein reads CASSDGGGGDAEQFF.

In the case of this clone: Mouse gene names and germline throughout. The CDR3 loop is CASSDDWTGYEQYF. The CDR3 DNA, read in part, is TGTGCCAGCAGTGATGATTGGACAGGGTAT. This chain uses TRBV13-1 with TRBJ2-7; TRBD1 aligns across 8 bases. The CDR3 end is not reached by the read, which stops 4 residues before it; the germline J gene fills it in. Per germline, CDR1 NSHNY and CDR2 SYGAGN. The CDR3 length is 14 residues.

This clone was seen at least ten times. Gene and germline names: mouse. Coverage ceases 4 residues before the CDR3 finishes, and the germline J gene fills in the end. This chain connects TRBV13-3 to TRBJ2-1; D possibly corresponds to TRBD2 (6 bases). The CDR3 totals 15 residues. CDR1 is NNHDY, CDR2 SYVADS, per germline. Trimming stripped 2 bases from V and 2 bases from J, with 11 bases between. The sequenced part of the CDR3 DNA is TGTGCCAGCAGTGAGGGGGGACGAGACTATGCT. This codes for CASSEGGRDYA. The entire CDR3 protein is CASSEGGRDYAEQFF.

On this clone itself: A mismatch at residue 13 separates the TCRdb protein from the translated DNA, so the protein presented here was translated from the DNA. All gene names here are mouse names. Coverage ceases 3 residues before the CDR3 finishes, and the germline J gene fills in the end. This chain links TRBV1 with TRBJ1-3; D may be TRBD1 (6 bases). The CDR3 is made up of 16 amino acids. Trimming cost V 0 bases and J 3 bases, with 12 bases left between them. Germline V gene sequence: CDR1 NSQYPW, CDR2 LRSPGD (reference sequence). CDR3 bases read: TGCACCTGCAGTGCAGACGGGTCAGGGGATGGAAATACG. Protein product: CTCSADGSGDGNT. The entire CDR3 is CTCSADGSGDGNTLYF.

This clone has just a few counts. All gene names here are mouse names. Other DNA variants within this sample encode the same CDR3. CDR3 bases read: TGCACCTGCAGTGCAGACTCTGGGGGCCTCTATGCT. Translation gives CTCSADSGGLYA. The whole CDR3 sequence is CTCSADSGGLYAEQFF. The chain joins TRBV1 to TRBJ2-1; maybe TRBD2 (7 bases). The CDR3 end lies 4 residues beyond the end of the read and is filled in from the germline J gene. Trimming stripped 0 bases from V and 3 bases from J, with 12 bases between. The CDR3 loop spans 16 amino acids. CDR1 is NSQYPW, CDR2 LRSPGD, per germline (reference sequence). The variable domain in full, with the rest retrieved from reference TRBV1 and TRBJ2-1, is VTLLEQNPRWRLVPRGQAVNLRCILKNSQYPWMSWYQQDLQKQLQWLFTLRSPGDKEVKSLPGADYLATRVTDTELRLQVANMSQGRTLYCTCSADSGGLYAEQFFGPGTRLTVL.

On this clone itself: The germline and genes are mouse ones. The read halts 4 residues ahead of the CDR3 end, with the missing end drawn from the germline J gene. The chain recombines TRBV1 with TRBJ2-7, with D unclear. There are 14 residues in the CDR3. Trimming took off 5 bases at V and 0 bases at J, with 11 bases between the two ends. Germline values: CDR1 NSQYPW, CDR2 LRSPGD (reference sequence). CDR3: CTCSPSGGSYEQYF. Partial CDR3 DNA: TGCACCTGCAGTCCCTCAGGAGGCTCCTAT.

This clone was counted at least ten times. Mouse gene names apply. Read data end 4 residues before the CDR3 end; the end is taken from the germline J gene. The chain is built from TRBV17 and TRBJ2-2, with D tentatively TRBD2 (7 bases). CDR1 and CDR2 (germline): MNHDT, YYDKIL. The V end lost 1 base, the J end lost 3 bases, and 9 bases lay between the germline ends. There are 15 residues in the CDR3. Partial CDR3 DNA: TGTGCTAGCAGTAGAGGGGGGGCGGACACCGGG. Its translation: CASSRGGADTG. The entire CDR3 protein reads CASSRGGADTGQLYF.

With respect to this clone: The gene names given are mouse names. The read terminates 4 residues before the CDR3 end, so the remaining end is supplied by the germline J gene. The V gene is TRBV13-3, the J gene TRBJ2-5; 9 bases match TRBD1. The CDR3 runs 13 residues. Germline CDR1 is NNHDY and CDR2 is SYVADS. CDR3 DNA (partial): TGTGCCAGCAGTGTTGGACAGGGGGAC. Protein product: CASSVGQGD. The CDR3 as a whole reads CASSVGQGDTQYF.

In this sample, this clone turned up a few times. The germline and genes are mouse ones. CDR3 bases read: TGTGCCAGCAGCCAAGATAGGATGGGGGGAGGA. Translating it yields CASSQDRMGGG. The full CDR3 reads CASSQDRMGGGEVFF. The chain employs TRBV5 and TRBJ1-1; TRBD1 is a possible D gene (5 bases). The read comes to an end 4 residues before the CDR3 does, leaving the germline J gene to fill in the end. Germline V lookup: CDR1 LGHNA, CDR2 YNLKQL (reference sequence). This CDR3 has 15 amino acids.

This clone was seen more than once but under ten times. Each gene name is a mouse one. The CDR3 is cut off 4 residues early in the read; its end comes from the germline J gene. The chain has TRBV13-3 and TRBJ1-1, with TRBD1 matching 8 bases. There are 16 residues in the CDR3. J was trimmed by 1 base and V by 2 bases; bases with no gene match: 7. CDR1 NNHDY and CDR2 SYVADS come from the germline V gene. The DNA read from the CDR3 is TGTGCCAGCAGTGAACCCCCGGACAGGGCGAACACA. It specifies CASSEPPDRANT. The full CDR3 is CASSEPPDRANTEVFF.

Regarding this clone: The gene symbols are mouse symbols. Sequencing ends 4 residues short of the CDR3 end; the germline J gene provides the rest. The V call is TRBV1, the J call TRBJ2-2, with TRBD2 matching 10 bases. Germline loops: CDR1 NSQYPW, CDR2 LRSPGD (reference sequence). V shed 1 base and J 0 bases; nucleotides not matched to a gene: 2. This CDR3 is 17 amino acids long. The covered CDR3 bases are TGCACCTGCAGTGCAGTACTGGGGGGGACAAACACCGGG. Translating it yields CTCSAVLGGTNTG. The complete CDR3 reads CTCSAVLGGTNTGQLYF. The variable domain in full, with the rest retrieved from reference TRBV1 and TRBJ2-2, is VTLLEQNPRWRLVPRGQAVNLRCILKNSQYPWMSWYQQDLQKQLQWLFTLRSPGDKEVKSLPGADYLATRVTDTELRLQVANMSQGRTLYCTCSAVLGGTNTGQLYFGEGSKLTVL.

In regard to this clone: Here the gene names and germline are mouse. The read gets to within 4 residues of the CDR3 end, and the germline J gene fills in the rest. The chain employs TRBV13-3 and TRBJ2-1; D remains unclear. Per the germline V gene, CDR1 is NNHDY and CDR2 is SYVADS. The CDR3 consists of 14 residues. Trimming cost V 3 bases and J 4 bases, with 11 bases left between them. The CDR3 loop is CASSGAGGYAEQFF. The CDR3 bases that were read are TGTGCCAGCAGTGGCGCTGGAGGTTATGCT.

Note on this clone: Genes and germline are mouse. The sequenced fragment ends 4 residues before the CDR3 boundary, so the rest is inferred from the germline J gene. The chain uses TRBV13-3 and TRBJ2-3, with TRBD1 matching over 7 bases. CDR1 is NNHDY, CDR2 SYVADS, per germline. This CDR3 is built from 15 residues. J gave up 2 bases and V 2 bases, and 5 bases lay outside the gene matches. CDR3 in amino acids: CASSEPGQNAETLYF. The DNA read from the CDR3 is TGTGCCAGCAGTGAACCGGGACAGAATGCAGAA.

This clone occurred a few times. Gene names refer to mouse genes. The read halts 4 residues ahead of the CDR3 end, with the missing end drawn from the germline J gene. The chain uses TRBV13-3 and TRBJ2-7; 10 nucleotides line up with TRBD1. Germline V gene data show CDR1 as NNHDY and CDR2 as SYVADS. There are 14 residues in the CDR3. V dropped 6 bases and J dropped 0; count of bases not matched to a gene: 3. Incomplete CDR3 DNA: TGTGCCAGCAAGGACAGGGGGTTCTCCTAT. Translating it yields CASKDRGFSY. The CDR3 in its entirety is CASKDRGFSYEQYF.

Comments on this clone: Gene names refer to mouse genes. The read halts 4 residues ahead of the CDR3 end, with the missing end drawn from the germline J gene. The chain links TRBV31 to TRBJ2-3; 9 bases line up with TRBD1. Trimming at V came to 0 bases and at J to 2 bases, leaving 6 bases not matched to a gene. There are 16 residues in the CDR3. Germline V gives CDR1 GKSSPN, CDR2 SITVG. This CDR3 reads CAWSLGDRAFAETLYF. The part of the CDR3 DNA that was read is TGTGCCTGGAGTCTAGGGGACAGGGCCTTTGCAGAA.

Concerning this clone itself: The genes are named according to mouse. The CDR3 loop reads CASSSLGYYAEQFF. CDR3 bases read: TGTGCTAGCAGTTCCCTGGGGTACTATGCT. The rearrangement joins TRBV29 to TRBJ2-1; the D gene is possibly TRBD2 (6 bases). Coverage ceases 4 residues before the CDR3 finishes, and the germline J gene fills in the end. V was pared by 4 bases and J by 2 bases, with 9 bases between. The CDR3 sequence is 14 residues long. CDR1 and CDR2 from the germline V gene are MSHET and SYDVDS.

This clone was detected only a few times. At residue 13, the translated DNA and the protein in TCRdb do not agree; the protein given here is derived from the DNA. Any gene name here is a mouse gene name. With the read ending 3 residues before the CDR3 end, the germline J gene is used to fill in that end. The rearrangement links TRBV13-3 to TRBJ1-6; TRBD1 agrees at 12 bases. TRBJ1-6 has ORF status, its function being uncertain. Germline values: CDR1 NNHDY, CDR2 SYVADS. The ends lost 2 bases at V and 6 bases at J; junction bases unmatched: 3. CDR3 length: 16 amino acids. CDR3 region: CASSDRDRGPNSPLYF. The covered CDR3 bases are TGTGCCAGCAGTGACCGGGACAGGGGGCCTAATTCGCCC.

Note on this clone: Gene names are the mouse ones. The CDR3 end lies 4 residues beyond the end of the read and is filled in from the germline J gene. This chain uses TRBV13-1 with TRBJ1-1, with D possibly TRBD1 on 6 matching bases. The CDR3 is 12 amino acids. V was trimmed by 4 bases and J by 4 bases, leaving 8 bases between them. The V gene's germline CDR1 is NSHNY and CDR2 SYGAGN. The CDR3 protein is CASSYRATEVFF. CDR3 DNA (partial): TGTGCCAGCAGTTACAGGGCCACA.